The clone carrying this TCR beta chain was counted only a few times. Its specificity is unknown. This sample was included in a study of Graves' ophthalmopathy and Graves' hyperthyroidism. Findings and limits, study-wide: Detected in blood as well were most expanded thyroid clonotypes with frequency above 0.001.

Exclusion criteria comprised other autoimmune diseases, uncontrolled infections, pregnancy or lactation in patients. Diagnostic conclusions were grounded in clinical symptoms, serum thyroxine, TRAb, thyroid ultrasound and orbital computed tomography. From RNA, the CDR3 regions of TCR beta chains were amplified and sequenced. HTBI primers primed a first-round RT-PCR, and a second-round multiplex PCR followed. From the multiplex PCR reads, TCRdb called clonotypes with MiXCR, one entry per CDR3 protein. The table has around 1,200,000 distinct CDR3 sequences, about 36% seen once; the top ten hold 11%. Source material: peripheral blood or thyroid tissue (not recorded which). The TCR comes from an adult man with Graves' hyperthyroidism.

The CDR3 DNA reads TGTGCCAGCATTCATGAGGGGGACAATCAGCCCCAGCATTTT. Its translation: CASIHEGDNQPQHF. The chain joins TRBV6-6 to TRBJ1-5, with a possible D match to TRBD1 (6 bases). The germline V gene encodes CDR1 MNHNY and CDR2 SVGAGI (reference sequence). This CDR3 is 14 amino acids long. The V and J ends lost 7 bases and 3 bases respectively, with 13 bases between them.